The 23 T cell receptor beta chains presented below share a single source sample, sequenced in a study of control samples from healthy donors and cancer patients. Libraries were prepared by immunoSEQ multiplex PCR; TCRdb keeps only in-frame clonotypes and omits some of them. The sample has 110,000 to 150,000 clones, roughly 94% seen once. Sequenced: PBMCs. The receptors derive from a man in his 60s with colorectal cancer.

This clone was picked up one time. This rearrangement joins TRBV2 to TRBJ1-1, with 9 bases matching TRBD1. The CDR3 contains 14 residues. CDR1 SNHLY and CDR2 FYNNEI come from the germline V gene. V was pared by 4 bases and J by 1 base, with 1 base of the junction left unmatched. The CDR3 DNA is TGTGCCAGCAGTGTACAGGGGGCGAACACTGAAGCTTTCTTT. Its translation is CASSVQGANTEAFF.

CDR3: CASSEQGARYGYTF. CDR3 sequence (DNA): TGTGCCAGCAGTGAACAGGGGGCGCGCTATGGCTACACCTTC. The J gene is TRBJ1-2, the V gene TRBV2; TRBD1 matches 8 bases. Unmatched junction bases numbered 3, after V lost 2 bases and J lost 4 bases. The germline gives CDR1 SNHLY, CDR2 FYNNEI. The CDR3 totals 14 residues.

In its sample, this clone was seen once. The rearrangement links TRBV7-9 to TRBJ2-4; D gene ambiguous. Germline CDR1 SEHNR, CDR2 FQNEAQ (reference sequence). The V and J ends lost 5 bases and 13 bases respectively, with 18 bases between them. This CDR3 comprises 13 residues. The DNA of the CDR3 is TGTGCCAGCAGCGCGGAAATTAGGGCTAGGCAGTACTTC. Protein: CASSAEIRARQYF.

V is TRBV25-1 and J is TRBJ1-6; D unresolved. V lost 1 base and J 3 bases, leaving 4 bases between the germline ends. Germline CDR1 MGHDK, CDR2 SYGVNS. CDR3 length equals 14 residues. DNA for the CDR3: TGTGCCAGCAGTGAATCAAGCTATAATTCACCCCTCCACTTT. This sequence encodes CASSESSYNSPLHF. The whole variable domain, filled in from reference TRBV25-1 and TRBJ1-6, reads EADIYQTPRYLVIGTGKKITLECSQTMGHDKMYWYQQDPGMELHLIHYSYGVNSTEKGDLSSESTVSRIRTEHFPLTLESARPSHTSQYLCASSESSYNSPLHFGNGTRLTVT.

The CDR3 is CASSYTGPWADTQYF. The CDR3 DNA is TGTGCCAGCAGTTATACGGGGCCCTGGGCAGATACGCAGTATTTT. The chain has TRBV27 and TRBJ2-3; D may be TRBD1 or TRBD2 (5 bases each). V shed 4 bases and J shed 4 bases, with 15 bases lying between them. Germline CDR1 and CDR2: MNHEY and SMNVEV (reference sequence). This CDR3 comprises 15 residues.

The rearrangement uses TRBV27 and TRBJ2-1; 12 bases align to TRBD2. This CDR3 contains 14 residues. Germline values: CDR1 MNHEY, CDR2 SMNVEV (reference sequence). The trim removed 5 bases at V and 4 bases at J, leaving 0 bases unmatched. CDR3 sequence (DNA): TGTGCCAGCAGTACTAGCGGGGGGTACAATGAGCAGTTCTTC. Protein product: CASSTSGGYNEQFF.

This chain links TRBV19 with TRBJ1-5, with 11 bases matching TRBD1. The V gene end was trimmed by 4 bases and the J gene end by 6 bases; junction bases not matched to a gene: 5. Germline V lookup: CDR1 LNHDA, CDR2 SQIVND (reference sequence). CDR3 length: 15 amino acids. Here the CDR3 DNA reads TGTGCCAGTAGTACCCCGGGACAGGGGGGTCAGCCCCAGCATTTT. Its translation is CASSTPGQGGQPQHF.

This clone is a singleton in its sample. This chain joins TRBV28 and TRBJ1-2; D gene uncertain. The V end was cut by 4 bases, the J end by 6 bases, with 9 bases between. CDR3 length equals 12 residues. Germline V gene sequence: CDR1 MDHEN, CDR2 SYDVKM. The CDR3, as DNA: TGTGCCAGCAGTTCTTCAGTGGATGGCTACACCTTC. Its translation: CASSSSVDGYTF.

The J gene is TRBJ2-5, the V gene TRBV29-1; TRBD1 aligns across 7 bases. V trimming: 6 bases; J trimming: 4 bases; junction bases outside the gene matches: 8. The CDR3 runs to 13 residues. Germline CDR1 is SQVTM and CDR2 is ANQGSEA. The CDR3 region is CSVRRDRGETQYF. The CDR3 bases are TGCAGCGTCCGCCGGGACAGAGGAGAGACCCAGTACTTC. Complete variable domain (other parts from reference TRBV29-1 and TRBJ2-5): SAVISQKPSRDICQRGTSLTIQCQVDSQVTMMFWYRQQPGQSLTLIATANQGSEATYESGFVIDKFPISRPNLTFSTLTVSNMSPEDSSIYLCSVRRDRGETQYFGPGTRLLVL.

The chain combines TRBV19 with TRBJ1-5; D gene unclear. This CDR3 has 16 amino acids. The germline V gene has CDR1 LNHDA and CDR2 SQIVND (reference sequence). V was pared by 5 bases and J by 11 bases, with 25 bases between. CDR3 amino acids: CASSPQGNWPGESQHF. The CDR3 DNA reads TGTGCCAGTAGTCCCCAAGGCAACTGGCCGGGTGAGTCCCAGCATTTT.

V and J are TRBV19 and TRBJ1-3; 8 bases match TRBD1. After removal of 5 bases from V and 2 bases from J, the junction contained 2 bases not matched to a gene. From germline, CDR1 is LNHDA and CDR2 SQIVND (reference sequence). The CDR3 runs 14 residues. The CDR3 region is CASSGGQAGNTIYF. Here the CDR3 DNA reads TGTGCCAGTAGTGGGGGACAGGCTGGAAACACCATATATTTT.

CDR3 amino acids: CASSSQGKNTEAFF. The CDR3 DNA follows: TGTGCCAGCAGCTCCCAGGGAAAGAACACTGAAGCTTTCTTT. This rearrangement joins TRBV7-9 to TRBJ1-1; perhaps TRBD1 as D (5 bases). Germline CDR1 reads SEHNR; CDR2 reads FQNEAQ (reference sequence). Between the trimmed V and J ends, which lost 4 bases and 1 base, there was a span of 10 bases. This CDR3 contains 14 residues. Together with reference TRBV7-9 and TRBJ1-1, the CDR3 gives the full variable domain: DTGVSQNPRHKITKRGQNVTFRCDPISEHNRLYWYRQTLGQGPEFLTYFQNEAQLEKSRLLSDRFSAERPKGSFSTLEIQRTEQGDSAMYLCASSSQGKNTEAFFGQGTRLTVV.

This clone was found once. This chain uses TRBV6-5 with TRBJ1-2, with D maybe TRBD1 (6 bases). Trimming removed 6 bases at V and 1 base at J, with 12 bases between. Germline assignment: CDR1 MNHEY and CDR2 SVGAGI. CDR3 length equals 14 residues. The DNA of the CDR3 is TGTGCCAGCAGGGGGGGCAGGAGTAACTATGGCTACACCTTC. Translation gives CASRGGRSNYGYTF.

CDR3 in amino acids: CASSLEAWTGGAEKLFF. The CDR3 DNA reads as TGTGCCAGCAGCTTGGAGGCTTGGACAGGGGGGGCGGAAAAACTGTTTTTT. The chain couples TRBV5-6 to TRBJ1-4, with 10 bases that match TRBD1. The junction had 10 bases not matched to a gene; V was cut back by 0 bases and J by 8 bases. Looked up from germline, CDR1 is SGHDT and CDR2 is YYEEEE. The CDR3 has 17 residues.

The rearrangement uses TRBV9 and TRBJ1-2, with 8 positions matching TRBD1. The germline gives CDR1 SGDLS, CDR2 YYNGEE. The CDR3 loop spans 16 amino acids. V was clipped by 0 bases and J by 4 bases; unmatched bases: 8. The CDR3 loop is CASSVGDGRGRYGYTF. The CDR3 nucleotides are TGTGCCAGCAGCGTAGGGGATGGCAGGGGGCGCTATGGCTACACCTTC.

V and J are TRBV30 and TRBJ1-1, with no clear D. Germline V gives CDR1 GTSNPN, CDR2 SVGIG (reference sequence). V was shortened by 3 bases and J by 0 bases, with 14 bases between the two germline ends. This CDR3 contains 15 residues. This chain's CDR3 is CAWRRVFSMNTEAFF. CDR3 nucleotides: TGTGCCTGGAGGAGGGTATTCTCCATGAACACTGAAGCTTTCTTT.

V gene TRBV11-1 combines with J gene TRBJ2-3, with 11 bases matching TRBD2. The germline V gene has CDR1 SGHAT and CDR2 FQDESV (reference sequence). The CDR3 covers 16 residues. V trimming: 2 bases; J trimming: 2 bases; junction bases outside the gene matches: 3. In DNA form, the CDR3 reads TGTGCCAGCAGCTTACTAGCGGGGGGATACACAGATACGCAGTATTTT. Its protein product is CASSLLAGGYTDTQYF. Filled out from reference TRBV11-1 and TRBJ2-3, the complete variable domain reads EAEVAQSPRYKITEKSQAVAFWCDPISGHATLYWYRQILGQGPELLVQFQDESVVDDSQLPKDRFSAERLKGVDSTLKIQPAELGDSAMYLCASSLLAGGYTDTQYFGPGTRLTVL.

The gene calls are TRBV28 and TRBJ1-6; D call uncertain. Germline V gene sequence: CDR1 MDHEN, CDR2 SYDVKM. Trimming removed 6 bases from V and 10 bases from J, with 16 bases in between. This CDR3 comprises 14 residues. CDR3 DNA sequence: TGTGCCAGCAGCCCCAGGTTATGGGAATCACCCCTCCACTTT. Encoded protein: CASSPRLWESPLHF.

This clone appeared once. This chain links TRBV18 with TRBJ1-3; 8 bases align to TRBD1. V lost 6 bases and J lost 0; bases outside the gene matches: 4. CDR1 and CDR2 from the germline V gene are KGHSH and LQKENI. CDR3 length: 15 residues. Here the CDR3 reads CASSLQGASGNTIYF. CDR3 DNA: TGTGCCAGCTCCCTTCAGGGGGCCTCTGGAAACACCATATATTTT.

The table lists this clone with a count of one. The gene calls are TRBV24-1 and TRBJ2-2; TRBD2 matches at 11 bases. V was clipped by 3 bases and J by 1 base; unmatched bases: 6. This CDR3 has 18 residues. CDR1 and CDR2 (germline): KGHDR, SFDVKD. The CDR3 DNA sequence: TGTGCCACCAGTGATCTGACTAGCGGGGCTTTGAACACCGGGGAGCTGTTTTTT. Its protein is CATSDLTSGALNTGELFF.

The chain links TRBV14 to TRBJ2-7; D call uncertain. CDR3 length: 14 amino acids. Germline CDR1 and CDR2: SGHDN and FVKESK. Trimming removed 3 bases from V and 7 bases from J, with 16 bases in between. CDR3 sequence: CASSHSGLTREQYF. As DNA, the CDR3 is TGTGCCAGCAGCCATTCCGGGCTAACTCGAGAGCAGTACTTC.

The CDR3 here is CASSDPGGNANYGYTF. The CDR3, as DNA: TGTGCCAGCAGTGACCCAGGGGGGAACGCTAACTATGGCTACACCTTC. This chain connects TRBV6-1 to TRBJ1-2, with TRBD1 matching 7 bases. This CDR3 has 16 amino acids. Trimming removed 3 bases from V and 0 bases from J; junction bases left unmatched: 7. The germline V gene encodes CDR1 MNHNS and CDR2 SASEGT.

The CDR3 sequence is CASSTEGVNTEAFF. CDR3 DNA: TGCGCCAGCAGCACCGAGGGGGTGAACACTGAAGCTTTCTTT. The gene calls are TRBV5-1 and TRBJ1-1, with a possible D match to TRBD1 (6 bases). Germline CDR1 and CDR2: SGHRS and YFSETQ. The CDR3 has 14 residues. Between the trimmed V and J ends, which lost 4 bases and 0 bases, there was a span of 10 bases.